This T cell receptor (beta chain) appears in the sequencing data of a study of T cells in Graves' hyperthyroidism and ophthalmopathy. The CDR3 extends over 14 amino acids. Germline assignment: CDR1 ENHRY and CDR2 SYGVKD. Concerning this clonotype: Its target is unknown. At one end, the junction sequence differs from germline, possibly due to a read error.

Stable disease denoted Graves' hyperthyroidism without ophthalmopathy progression within 18 months. Patients having uncontrolled infection, another autoimmune disease, pregnancy or lactation were not included. Whole-study results and caveats: Among clonotypes expanded in thyroid above 0.001, most were also found in blood. Patients with ophthalmopathy were separated from those with stable hyperthyroidism by a 13 V-J model.

Amplified regions were TCR beta CDR3 sequences from RNA transcripts. The primer set for the first-round RT-PCR of the TCR CDR3 was HTBI. TCRdb used MiXCR to reprocess the multiplex PCR reads, holding one entry per CDR3 protein. Seen here are around 580,000 distinct CDR3 sequences, about 43% observed once, and the top ten hold approximately 8.4%. The sequence was obtained from a young woman with Graves' hyperthyroidism. The V call is TRBV10-3, the J call TRBJ2-7; tentative D call: TRBD1 (6 bases). The sequencing sample was made of peripheral blood or thyroid tissue (not recorded which). The CDR3, as DNA: TGCGTCATCAGTGAGTCTGGGCAGGGGAACGAGCAGTACTTC. This translates into CVISESGQGNEQYF.